The present entry profiles one T cell receptor (beta chain) with its context. The antigen remains unidentified. This CDR3 region has 14 residues. TCRdb keeps only in-frame clones here, not all; method: immunoSEQ multiplex PCR. Among more than 55,000 clones listed, 85% to 90% were seen once. The sample originates from a study of OX40 agonist ivuxolimab in advanced cancers. Study information: Allowance was made for prior anti-PD-1, anti-PD-L1 or anti-CTLA-4 therapy, and roughly 39% had some. Whole-study results and caveats: Partial responders dosed at 0.1-3.0 mg/kg displayed clonal expansion ranking among the lowest. Some nonresponders likewise displayed low normalized T-cell clonal expansion.

This TCR was sampled from an adult with an advanced solid tumor such as melanoma, head and neck, liver or kidney cancer. This specimen was CD4+ or CD8+ T cells sorted from blood, taken in a trial of the OX40 agonist ivuxolimab. The chain uses TRBV21-1 and TRBJ2-7; the table's D call, TRBD2, has no DNA check behind it. TRBV21-1 is reported as a pseudogene. The DNA for the CDR3 is TGTGCCAGCAGCACCCGGGATTCCTCCTACGAGCAGTACTTC. Its protein product is CASSTRDSSYEQYF.